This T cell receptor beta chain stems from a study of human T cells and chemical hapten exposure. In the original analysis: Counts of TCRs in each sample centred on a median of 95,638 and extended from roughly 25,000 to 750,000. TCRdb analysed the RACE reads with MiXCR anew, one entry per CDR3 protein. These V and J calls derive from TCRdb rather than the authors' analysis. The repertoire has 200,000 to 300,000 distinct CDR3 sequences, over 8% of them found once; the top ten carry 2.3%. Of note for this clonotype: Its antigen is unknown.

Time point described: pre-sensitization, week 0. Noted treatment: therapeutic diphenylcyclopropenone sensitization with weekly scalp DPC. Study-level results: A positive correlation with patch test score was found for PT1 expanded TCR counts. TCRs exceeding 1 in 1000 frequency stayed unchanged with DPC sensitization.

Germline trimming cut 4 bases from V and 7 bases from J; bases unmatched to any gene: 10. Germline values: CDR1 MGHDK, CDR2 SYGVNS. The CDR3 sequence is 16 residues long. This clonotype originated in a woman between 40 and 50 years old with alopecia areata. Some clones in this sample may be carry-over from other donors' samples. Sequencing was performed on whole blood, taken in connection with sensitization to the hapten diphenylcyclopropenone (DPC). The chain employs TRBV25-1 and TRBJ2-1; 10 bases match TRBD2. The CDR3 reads CASSAGAGGLLNEQFF. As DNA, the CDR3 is TGTGCCAGCAGTGCCGGAGCGGGAGGGTTATTAAATGAGCAGTTCTTC.